What follows describes a single TCR beta chain. Clones were read by immunoSEQ multiplex PCR, and TCRdb kept only the in-frame ones, dropping some. The sample comprises approximately 190,000 clones, around 93% of which are singletons, and around 1.9% rests with the top ten. This entry belongs to a study of control samples from healthy donors and cancer patients. CDR3 length: 11 residues. The V gene's germline CDR1 is DFQATT and CDR2 SNEGSKA (reference sequence). The germline V and J ends were trimmed by 7 bases and 5 bases, with 10 bases remaining between them. The sequenced material came from blood. The receptor's source is a man younger than 45 in good health. V is TRBV20-1 and J is TRBJ2-3; D not certain. The CDR3 DNA reads TGCAGTGGAAGTCAGGTAGATACGCAGTATTTT. Translated, it gives CSGSQVDTQYF.